Listed below are T cell receptor beta chains from one sample, sequenced in a study of type 1 regulatory T cells. TCRdb re-analysed the reads in MiXCR, keeping a single row per CDR3 protein. Altogether 90,000 to 100,000 distinct CDR3 sequences are present, about a third being singletons, with the ten largest covering 2% to 2.5%. Sequenced material: CD4+ T cells, either the whole sample or a sorted fraction (not recorded which). These receptors were collected from a human donor in good health. The CDR3 runs from the conserved cysteine through the conserved F or W. The D gene is left open where the match is weak. Rows may omit the clone size; those that give it use once, few, many or a size class.

V gene	D gene	J gene	clone size	CDR3 DNA	CDR3 protein
TRBV7-2	.	TRBJ2-1	.	TGTGCCAGCAGCTTAGACCCGTACAATGAGCAGTTCTTC	CASSLDPYNEQFF
TRBV6-5	.	TRBJ1-1	few	TGTGCCAGCAGCCCGCCCACTAGAGTACGAGACACTGAAGCTTTCTTT	CASSPPTRVRDTEAFF
TRBV7-6	TRBD1	TRBJ2-7	.	TGTGCCAGCAGCCCTGACCCCCCCTTACAGGGGGCCTACGAGCAGTACTTC	CASSPDPPLQGAYEQYF
TRBV4-3	TRBD2	TRBJ2-5	.	TGCGCCAGCAGCCAAGGAATAGCGGGAGGGCCCCACCAAGAGACCCAGTACTTC	CASSQGIAGGPHQETQYF
TRBV29-1	TRBD2	TRBJ2-3	once	TGCAGCGTCGGGGGGACTAGCGGTGAAGCTAGCACAGATACGCAGTATTTT	CSVGGTSGEASTDTQYF
TRBV11-3	TRBD1	TRBJ2-3	.	TGTGCCAGCAGCCTCGGGACAGGGGTAGATACGCAGTATTTT	CASSLGTGVDTQYF
TRBV14	TRBD1	TRBJ2-3	.	TGTGCCAGCAGCCAACGGACAGGGGGGGGCACAGATACGCAGTATTTT	CASSQRTGGGTDTQYF
TRBV2	.	TRBJ1-1	.	TGTGCCAGCAGTGTGGAGAGAGAAACTGAAGCTTTCTTT	CASSVERETEAFF
TRBV5-1	.	TRBJ2-3	.	TGCGCCAGCAGCTTGGACGGGAGCACAGATACGCAGTATTTT	CASSLDGSTDTQYF
TRBV14	TRBD2	TRBJ2-2	.	TGTGCCAGCGGCCTGGCTAGCGGGGGAACCGGGGAGCTGTTTTTT	CASGLASGGTGELFF
TRBV7-2	.	TRBJ2-2	few	TGTGCCAGCAGCTTAGGCTACGGAACCGGGGAGCTGTTTTTT	CASSLGYGTGELFF
TRBV14	.	TRBJ2-4	.	TGTGCCAGCAGCCAAGAGAAAACGGGAGATAAAAACATTCAGTACTTC	CASSQEKTGDKNIQYF
TRBV14	.	TRBJ2-7	few	TGTGCCAGCAGCCAAGTTGGGGTTATTCGGTACTTC	CASSQVGVIRYF
TRBV27	TRBD2	TRBJ2-1	once	TGTGCCAGCAGTCCTAAGGCGGGGCTAGCGGGAGTGTACAATGAGCAGTTCTTC	CASSPKAGLAGVYNEQFF
TRBV25-1	.	TRBJ2-3	.	TGTGCCAGCAGTGAGGCGAGGGTGGATACGCAGTATTTT	CASSEARVDTQYF
TRBV5-5	TRBD1	TRBJ2-5	few	TGTGCCAGCAGCTTAGCGGACAGGGGACGAGAGACCCAGTACTTC	CASSLADRGRETQYF
TRBV30	.	TRBJ2-1	few	TGTGCCTGGAGGGCTGCAGAGCAGTTCTTC	CAWRAAEQFF
TRBV6-1	.	TRBJ1-2	.	TGTGCCAGTACCCCCTCGGTCTATAACTATGGCTACACCTTC	CASTPSVYNYGYTF
TRBV2	TRBD2	TRBJ2-3	.	TGTGCCAGCAGGATAACTAGCGCTCTAACAGATACGCAGTATTTT	CASRITSALTDTQYF
TRBV5-1	TRBD2	TRBJ2-7	.	TGCGCCAGCAGCTTAAGACTAGCGGGAGGTTGGTACGAGCAGTACTTC	CASSLRLAGGWYEQYF